Listed below are T cell receptor beta chains from one sample, sequenced in a study of blood T cell repertoires in COVID-19. Here immunoSEQ multiplex PCR was the method, and the copy in TCRdb shows in-frame clones only, minus some. The data contain approximately 190,000 clones, about 85% of them singletons. Sequenced sample: peripheral blood. The receptors here all came from a man aged 55-75 years with active or convalescent COVID-19. Each CDR3 is given with its conserved first and last residue. D genes are given only for firm matches. Clone size is stated in some rows and not others, as once, few, many or a class when expanded.

abundance: NA
d_gene: NA
j_gene: TRBJ1-4
v_gene: TRBV27
CDR3aa: CASSPIPWRGEKLFF
CDR3nt: TGTGCCAGCAGTCCCATTCCGTGGAGGGGAGAAAAACTGTTTTTT

abundance: NA
d_gene: TRBD2
j_gene: TRBJ2-3
v_gene: TRBV9
CDR3aa: CASSSYWTSGGADTQYF
CDR3nt: TGTGCCAGCAGCTCGTACTGGACTAGCGGGGGGGCAGATACGCAGTATTTT

abundance: once
d_gene: NA
j_gene: TRBJ1-3
v_gene: TRBV29-1
CDR3aa: CSALWGGSGNTIYF
CDR3nt: TGCAGCGCTCTATGGGGGGGCTCTGGAAACACCATATATTTT

abundance: once
d_gene: TRBD1
j_gene: TRBJ2-6
v_gene: TRBV7-3
CDR3aa: CASSLRGTGGFGANVLTF
CDR3nt: TGTGCCAGCAGCTTACGTGGGACAGGGGGCTTTGGGGCCAACGTCCTGACTTTC

abundance: NA
d_gene: TRBD1
j_gene: TRBJ1-1
v_gene: TRBV27
CDR3aa: CASSNIGTGVAEAFF
CDR3nt: TGTGCCAGCAGTAACATTGGGACAGGGGTTGCTGAAGCTTTCTTT

abundance: NA
d_gene: NA
j_gene: TRBJ1-1
v_gene: TRBV2
CDR3aa: CASSDRGRAEAFF
CDR3nt: TGTGCCAGCAGTGACAGGGGAAGGGCTGAAGCTTTCTTT

abundance: NA
d_gene: NA
j_gene: TRBJ2-3
v_gene: TRBV6-5
CDR3aa: CASRKGSTDTQYF
CDR3nt: TGTGCCAGCAGAAAGGGGAGCACAGATACGCAGTATTTT

abundance: NA
d_gene: NA
j_gene: TRBJ1-5
v_gene: TRBV7-2
CDR3aa: CAILGPYHSNQPQHF
CDR3nt: TGTGCCATACTAGGCCCTTACCACAGCAATCAGCCCCAGCATTTT

abundance: NA
d_gene: TRBD1
j_gene: TRBJ2-5
v_gene: TRBV6-1
CDR3aa: CASSEGGGLETQYF
CDR3nt: TGTGCCAGCAGTGAAGGAGGGGGCCTGGAGACCCAGTACTTC

abundance: NA
d_gene: TRBD1
j_gene: TRBJ1-2
v_gene: TRBV19
CDR3aa: CATEQGAYGYTF
CDR3nt: TGTGCCACCGAACAGGGGGCCTATGGCTACACCTTC

abundance: NA
d_gene: TRBD2
j_gene: TRBJ2-2
v_gene: TRBV9
CDR3aa: CASSSGTSYANTGELFF
CDR3nt: TGTGCCAGCAGCTCAGGGACTAGTTACGCGAACACCGGGGAGCTGTTTTTT

abundance: NA
d_gene: TRBD1
j_gene: TRBJ2-1
v_gene: TRBV18
CDR3aa: CASSPPGQGDEQFF
CDR3nt: TGTGCCAGCTCACCGCCGGGACAGGGGGATGAGCAGTTCTTC

abundance: NA
d_gene: NA
j_gene: TRBJ1-1
v_gene: TRBV11-2
CDR3aa: CASSLMGGMAFF
CDR3nt: TGTGCCAGCAGCCTAATGGGGGGAATGGCTTTCTTT

abundance: NA
d_gene: NA
j_gene: TRBJ1-4
v_gene: TRBV7-9
CDR3aa: CASSRTGINEKLFF
CDR3nt: TGTGCCAGCAGCCGCACAGGAATTAATGAAAAACTGTTTTTT

abundance: once
d_gene: TRBD1
j_gene: TRBJ1-2
v_gene: TRBV6-6
CDR3aa: CASRPGQGPSYGYTF
CDR3nt: TGTGCCAGCAGGCCGGGACAGGGGCCCTCCTATGGCTACACCTTC

abundance: NA
d_gene: NA
j_gene: TRBJ1-3
v_gene: TRBV12-3/TRBV12-4
CDR3aa: CASSLFRGNTIYF
CDR3nt: TGTGCCAGCAGTTTATTCCGGGGAAACACCATATATTTT

abundance: once
d_gene: NA
j_gene: TRBJ2-7
v_gene: TRBV5-1
CDR3aa: CASSPPPSGGTYEQYF
CDR3nt: TGCGCCAGCAGCCCCCCCCCGTCCGGCGGGACGTACGAGCAGTACTTC

abundance: NA
d_gene: NA
j_gene: TRBJ1-3
v_gene: TRBV5-1
CDR3aa: CASSLGPGDGNTIYF
CDR3nt: TGCGCCAGCAGCTTGGGTCCAGGGGATGGAAACACCATATATTTT

abundance: NA
d_gene: TRBD1
j_gene: TRBJ1-1
v_gene: TRBV10-2
CDR3aa: CASKAWDSRTEAFF
CDR3nt: TGCGCCAGCAAGGCTTGGGACAGTCGCACTGAAGCTTTCTTT

abundance: NA
d_gene: TRBD1
j_gene: TRBJ1-3
v_gene: TRBV2
CDR3aa: CASSLHPTGPGNTIYF
CDR3nt: TGTGCCAGCAGCCTACACCCGACAGGGCCTGGAAACACCATATATTTT

abundance: NA
d_gene: NA
j_gene: TRBJ1-1
v_gene: TRBV10-1
CDR3aa: CASSGGTNTEAFF
CDR3nt: TGCGCCAGCAGTGGAGGAACGAACACTGAAGCTTTCTTT

abundance: once
d_gene: TRBD2
j_gene: TRBJ2-3
v_gene: TRBV5-1
CDR3aa: CASRRGVAGLTSTDTQYF
CDR3nt: TGCGCCAGCAGGCGGGGGGTAGCGGGGTTAACTAGCACAGATACGCAGTATTTT

abundance: NA
d_gene: NA
j_gene: TRBJ1-1
v_gene: TRBV4-1
CDR3aa: CASSHTGSSNTEAFF
CDR3nt: TGCGCCAGCAGCCATACCGGGTCTTCCAACACTGAAGCTTTCTTT

abundance: NA
d_gene: TRBD1
j_gene: TRBJ1-2
v_gene: TRBV10-1
CDR3aa: CASSRDRGYGYTF
CDR3nt: TGCGCCAGCAGTCGGGACAGAGGCTATGGCTACACCTTC

abundance: NA
d_gene: TRBD2
j_gene: TRBJ2-7
v_gene: TRBV7-2
CDR3aa: CASSLGSGGAYEQYF
CDR3nt: TGTGCCAGCAGCTTAGGCAGCGGGGGGGCGTACGAGCAGTACTTC

abundance: NA
d_gene: TRBD1
j_gene: TRBJ1-1
v_gene: TRBV2
CDR3aa: CASSVFQGDTEAFF
CDR3nt: TGTGCCAGCAGCGTATTTCAGGGGGACACTGAAGCTTTCTTT

abundance: NA
d_gene: NA
j_gene: TRBJ2-2
v_gene: TRBV5-1
CDR3aa: CASSLTSRGNTGELFF
CDR3nt: TGCGCCAGCAGCTTGACCTCAAGAGGGAACACCGGGGAGCTGTTTTTT

abundance: NA
d_gene: NA
j_gene: TRBJ1-2
v_gene: TRBV12-3/TRBV12-4
CDR3aa: CASSFGHRYGYTF
CDR3nt: TGTGCCAGCAGTTTCGGTCACAGATATGGCTACACCTTC

abundance: NA
d_gene: NA
j_gene: TRBJ2-5
v_gene: TRBV6-5
CDR3aa: CASRQGGQETQYF
CDR3nt: TGTGCCAGCAGGCAGGGGGGTCAGGAGACCCAGTACTTC

abundance: NA
d_gene: TRBD1
j_gene: TRBJ1-5
v_gene: TRBV6-5
CDR3aa: CASSNNRGHQPQHF
CDR3nt: TGTGCCAGCAGTAATAACAGGGGCCATCAGCCCCAGCATTTT

abundance: NA
d_gene: TRBD1
j_gene: TRBJ2-7
v_gene: TRBV9
CDR3aa: CASSPYGQGASYEQYF
CDR3nt: TGTGCCAGCAGCCCCTACGGACAGGGGGCCTCCTACGAGCAGTACTTC

abundance: NA
d_gene: NA
j_gene: TRBJ1-2
v_gene: TRBV7-9
CDR3aa: CASSTAGYYGYTF
CDR3nt: TGTGCCAGCAGCACTGCAGGGTACTATGGCTACACCTTC

abundance: NA
d_gene: NA
j_gene: TRBJ1-3
v_gene: TRBV18
CDR3aa: CASSLQVISGNTIYF
CDR3nt: TGTGCCAGCTCACTTCAGGTGATCTCTGGAAACACCATATATTTT

abundance: once
d_gene: NA
j_gene: TRBJ1-2
v_gene: TRBV2
CDR3aa: CASSAFREGVYTF
CDR3nt: TGTGCCAGCAGTGCCTTCAGGGAGGGTGTTTACACCTTC

abundance: medium-sized
d_gene: NA
j_gene: TRBJ1-1
v_gene: TRBV6-5
CDR3aa: CASSYSGGPNTEAFF
CDR3nt: TGTGCCAGCAGTTACTCCGGGGGGCCGAACACTGAAGCTTTCTTT

abundance: NA
d_gene: NA
j_gene: TRBJ2-1
v_gene: TRBV3-1/TRBV3-2
CDR3aa: CASSPVQGLYNEQFF
CDR3nt: TGTGCCAGCAGCCCGGTTCAGGGCCTCTACAATGAGCAGTTCTTC

abundance: NA
d_gene: NA
j_gene: TRBJ1-1
v_gene: TRBV12-3/TRBV12-4
CDR3aa: CASGTGLGEAFF
CDR3nt: TGTGCCAGCGGAACAGGGTTGGGAGAAGCTTTCTTT

abundance: NA
d_gene: NA
j_gene: TRBJ2-2
v_gene: TRBV7-9
CDR3aa: CASSLGQSNTGELFF
CDR3nt: TGTGCCAGCAGCTTAGGGCAATCGAACACCGGGGAGCTGTTTTTT

abundance: NA
d_gene: NA
j_gene: TRBJ2-1
v_gene: TRBV6-5
CDR3aa: CASSYFRGAQHEQFF
CDR3nt: TGTGCCAGCAGTTACTTTCGGGGGGCGCAACATGAGCAGTTCTTC

abundance: NA
d_gene: TRBD1
j_gene: TRBJ1-1
v_gene: TRBV3-1/TRBV3-2
CDR3aa: CASTQREGAREAFF
CDR3nt: TGTGCCAGCACCCAAAGAGAGGGGGCGAGGGAAGCTTTCTTT

abundance: NA
d_gene: TRBD1
j_gene: TRBJ2-3
v_gene: TRBV7-6
CDR3aa: CASSLGGQGAGVRSTDTQYF
CDR3nt: TGTGCCAGCAGCTTAGGGGGACAGGGGGCGGGCGTCCGCAGCACAGATACGCAGTATTTT

abundance: NA
d_gene: TRBD1
j_gene: TRBJ2-2
v_gene: TRBV5-6
CDR3aa: CASSSHRGSTGELFF
CDR3nt: TGTGCCAGCAGCTCTCACAGGGGGTCCACCGGGGAGCTGTTTTTT

abundance: NA
d_gene: NA
j_gene: TRBJ2-7
v_gene: TRBV24-1
CDR3aa: CATPPCYEQYF
CDR3nt: TGTGCCACCCCCCCCTGCTACGAGCAGTACTTC

abundance: NA
d_gene: NA
j_gene: TRBJ2-3
v_gene: TRBV11-2
CDR3aa: CASSLANLDTQYF
CDR3nt: TGTGCCAGCAGCTTAGCTAATCTAGATACGCAGTATTTT

abundance: NA
d_gene: NA
j_gene: TRBJ1-5
v_gene: TRBV6-5
CDR3aa: CASTLSGFQPQHF
CDR3nt: TGTGCCAGCACCCTAAGCGGGTTTCAGCCCCAGCATTTT

abundance: NA
d_gene: NA
j_gene: TRBJ2-7
v_gene: TRBV27
CDR3aa: CASSPRRGQEQYF
CDR3nt: TGTGCCAGCAGCCCGAGGAGGGGGCAGGAGCAGTACTTC

abundance: NA
d_gene: TRBD2
j_gene: TRBJ2-7
v_gene: TRBV6-5
CDR3aa: CASSPTSGGPYEQYF
CDR3nt: TGTGCCAGCAGCCCGACTAGCGGGGGACCCTACGAGCAGTACTTC

abundance: few
d_gene: TRBD1
j_gene: TRBJ2-7
v_gene: TRBV11-1
CDR3aa: CASSYRGGEQYF
CDR3nt: TGTGCCAGCAGTTACAGGGGTGGCGAGCAGTACTTC

abundance: NA
d_gene: TRBD1
j_gene: TRBJ1-4
v_gene: TRBV7-8
CDR3aa: CASSSFTGVNEKLFF
CDR3nt: TGTGCCAGCAGCTCCTTTACAGGGGTTAATGAAAAACTGTTTTTT

abundance: NA
d_gene: NA
j_gene: TRBJ2-7
v_gene: TRBV2
CDR3aa: CASGPRTDSSYEQYF
CDR3nt: TGTGCCAGCGGACCGCGGACAGATTCCTCCTACGAGCAGTACTTC

abundance: NA
d_gene: TRBD2
j_gene: TRBJ2-3
v_gene: TRBV7-9
CDR3aa: CASSIIAGGPTDTQYF
CDR3nt: TGTGCCAGCAGCATAATAGCGGGGGGGCCCACAGATACGCAGTATTTT

abundance: NA
d_gene: NA
j_gene: TRBJ1-2
v_gene: TRBV24-1
CDR3aa: CATSGGGAGGGIDYGYTF
CDR3nt: TGTGCCACCAGTGGTGGGGGGGCCGGCGGGGGTATCGACTATGGCTACACCTTC

abundance: NA
d_gene: TRBD1
j_gene: TRBJ1-1
v_gene: TRBV6-6
CDR3aa: CASSSSDRGDEAFF
CDR3nt: TGTGCCAGCAGTTCCTCTGACAGGGGTGATGAAGCTTTCTTT

abundance: NA
d_gene: NA
j_gene: TRBJ2-2
v_gene: TRBV7-9
CDR3aa: CASSPDEAAYTGELFF
CDR3nt: TGTGCCAGCAGCCCCGATGAGGCAGCCTACACCGGGGAGCTGTTTTTT

abundance: NA
d_gene: NA
j_gene: TRBJ1-6
v_gene: TRBV6-5
CDR3aa: CASHAGLNSPLHF
CDR3nt: TGTGCCAGCCACGCAGGATTAAATTCACCCCTCCACTTT

abundance: many
d_gene: TRBD1
j_gene: TRBJ2-5
v_gene: TRBV24-1
CDR3aa: CATWGYRQGRETQYF
CDR3nt: TGTGCCACCTGGGGTTATAGACAGGGTAGAGAGACCCAGTACTTC

abundance: NA
d_gene: NA
j_gene: TRBJ2-2
v_gene: TRBV6-1
CDR3aa: CASSESGKATGELFF
CDR3nt: TGTGCCAGCAGTGAATCCGGGAAGGCCACCGGGGAGCTGTTTTTT